The TCR beta chain under discussion was sequenced for a study of T-cell memory formation after mild COVID-19. Looking at the study overall: In these data, TCR clusters were largely donor specific.

5'RACE primed from the constant segment yielded TCR alpha and TCR beta cDNA libraries bearing sample barcodes and UMIs. In TCRdb, the 5' RACE reads were re-called with MiXCR into one record per CDR3 protein. Of tens of thousands of distinct CDR3 sequences listed, 12% are singletons. Germline assignment: CDR1 MNHEY and CDR2 SVGAGI. The CDR3 spans 14 residues. V trimming: 6 bases; J trimming: 5 bases; junction bases outside the gene matches: 8. V is TRBV6-5 and J is TRBJ1-2, with 8 nucleotides matching TRBD1. This clonotype was sampled from a man between 18 and 29 years old who had mild COVID-19 (a few samples of this study predate the infection). Cell type and time point are not known. Sequenced material: PBMCs or a T cell subset sorted from them (not recorded which). This chain's CDR3 is CASSSDRGWYGYTF. The CDR3 DNA follows: TGTGCCAGCAGCTCCGACAGGGGTTGGTATGGCTACACCTTC.